The 32 T cell receptor beta chains in this list originate from one sample, sequenced in a study of control samples from healthy donors and cancer patients. The protocol was immunoSEQ multiplex PCR, while the TCRdb copy is restricted to in-frame clones and leaves out a portion. The sample records around 170,000 clones, 90% to 95% being singletons. Material: blood. The receptor source for this set is a man aged 25 to 45 in good health.

The chain is built from TRBV7-2 and TRBJ1-5, with 9 nucleotides matching TRBD1. The trim removed 4 bases at V and 7 bases at J, leaving 8 bases unmatched. Germline V gene lookup returns CDR1 SGHTA and CDR2 FQGNSA. The CDR3 is made up of 15 amino acids. This CDR3 reads CASSSFDRGMQPQHF. The DNA for the CDR3 is TGTGCCAGCAGCTCATTCGACAGGGGGATGCAGCCCCAGCATTTT.

The chain joins TRBV2 to TRBJ1-6, with 9 bases lining up with TRBD1. With 2 bases clipped from V and 14 bases from J, the junction kept 10 bases outside the gene matches. The CDR3 contains 15 residues. CDR1 is SNHLY, CDR2 FYNNEI, per germline. CDR3 bases: TGTGCCAGCAGTGAAACCCCGGGACAGGGACCATCCCTCCACTTT. Translation: CASSETPGQGPSLHF.

This chain connects TRBV11-3 to TRBJ2-2, with 12 nucleotides matching TRBD2. The CDR3 sequence is 17 residues long. Germline V gene lookup returns CDR1 SGHNT and CDR2 YENEEA. Losses at the gene ends were 6 bases for V and 0 bases for J; bases not matched to a gene: 5. CDR3 sequence: CASRLAGGQTNTGELFF. The CDR3 DNA reads TGTGCCAGCAGACTAGCGGGGGGCCAGACGAACACCGGGGAGCTGTTTTTT.

As concerns this clone: The junction shows a germline mismatch at one end, possibly a read error. The gene calls are TRBV2 and TRBJ2-6; 7 positions agree with TRBD1. Germline V gives CDR1 SNHLY, CDR2 FYNNEI. The length of the CDR3 is 16 residues. CDR3 nucleotides: TGCAAAAGTCAGGACAGGACAAACTCTGGGGCCAACGTCCTGACTTTC. As protein: CKSQDRTNSGANVLTF. Complete variable domain (other parts from reference TRBV2 and TRBJ2-6): EPEVTQTPSHQVTQMGQEVILRCVPISNHLYFYWYRQILGQKVEFLVSFYNNEISEKSEIFDDQFSVERPDGSNFTLKIRSTKLEDSAMYFCKSQDRTNSGANVLTFGAGSRLTVL.

V usage is TRBV7-8 and J usage is TRBJ1-5, with a weak D call TRBD1 (5 bases). V shed 1 base and J shed 6 bases, with 16 bases lying between them. The germline V gene has CDR1 SGHVS and CDR2 FQNEAQ. The CDR3 contains 16 residues. CDR3 sequence: CASSLDPGGRSQPQHF. The CDR3 DNA reads as TGTGCCAGCAGCTTAGATCCGGGGGGGAGAAGTCAGCCCCAGCATTTT.

This clone appeared once. The chain couples TRBV7-2 to TRBJ2-7; 9 bases line up with TRBD2. Per germline, CDR1 SGHTA and CDR2 FQGNSA. The CDR3 sequence is 18 residues long. V shed 5 bases, J shed 6 bases, and the junction held 20 bases outside the gene matches. This CDR3 is CASSLGGIAGAPTREQYF. The CDR3 DNA reads as TGTGCCAGCAGCCTAGGAGGGATAGCGGGAGCTCCTACGCGCGAGCAGTACTTC.

The chain is built from TRBV6-5 and TRBJ2-2; D uncertain. Trimming removed 8 bases at V and 0 bases at J, with 10 bases between. The germline CDR1 and CDR2 sequences are MNHEY and SVGAGI. The CDR3 loop spans 14 amino acids. CDR3 in DNA: TGTGCCAGCGTCAGGAGCTCGAACACCGGGGAGCTGTTTTTT. Translation: CASVRSSNTGELFF.

The V and J genes are TRBV5-1 and TRBJ2-2; D might be TRBD1 or TRBD2, each matching 6 bases. The CDR3 length is 16 residues. Germline V gives CDR1 SGHRS, CDR2 YFSETQ. Trimming pared 0 bases from V and 5 bases from J, leaving 14 bases between. The chain's CDR3 is CASSLGPTGATGELFF. CDR3 DNA: TGCGCCAGCAGCTTGGGGCCCACGGGGGCTACCGGGGAGCTGTTTTTT.

In the case of this clone: In the same sample, other DNA sequences code for this CDR3. The CDR3 DNA sequence: TGTGCCAGCAGCTTAGGATTGGCGAAGACTAGCACAGATACGCAGTATTTT. As protein: CASSLGLAKTSTDTQYF. V and J are TRBV7-3 and TRBJ2-3; D uncertain. The V and J ends lost 2 bases and 0 bases respectively, with 15 bases between them. CDR1 is SGHTA, CDR2 FQGTGA, per germline. This CDR3 is built from 17 residues.

This chain connects TRBV10-3 to TRBJ2-3; TRBD1 matches 8 bases. Germline CDR1 is ENHRY and CDR2 is SYGVKD. This CDR3 contains 15 residues. V shed 7 bases and J 3 bases; nucleotides not matched to a gene: 9. CDR3 loop: CAINPGTGTTDTQYF. CDR3 DNA sequence: TGTGCCATCAATCCCGGGACAGGAACTACAGATACGCAGTATTTT.

The gene calls are TRBV11-2 and TRBJ1-3; no clear D gene. The ends were cut back, 5 bases at V and 0 bases at J, with 8 bases in the middle. The CDR3 is made up of 14 amino acids. Germline values: CDR1 SGHAT, CDR2 FQNNGV. CDR3 coding DNA: TGTGCCAGCAGCCAAGGAAGCTCTGGAAACACCATATATTTT. It encodes CASSQGSSGNTIYF.

This clone has just one count. The V and J genes are TRBV5-1 and TRBJ2-5; 8 bases map to TRBD1. The germline V gene encodes CDR1 SGHRS and CDR2 YFSETQ. Trimming cost V 4 bases and J 4 bases; bases outside gene matches: 3. The CDR3 length is 13 residues. The CDR3 is CASSQDRVETQYF. Here the CDR3 DNA reads TGCGCCAGCAGCCAGGACAGGGTAGAGACCCAGTACTTC. Together with reference TRBV5-1 and TRBJ2-5, the CDR3 gives the full variable domain: KAGVTQTPRYLIKTRGQQVTLSCSPISGHRSVSWYQQTPGQGLQFLFEYFSETQRNKGNFPGRFSGRQFSNSRSEMNVSTLELGDSALYLCASSQDRVETQYFGPGTRLLVL.

This rearrangement joins TRBV20-1 to TRBJ1-1; no definite D call. CDR1 and CDR2 from the germline V gene are DFQATT and SNEGSKA (reference sequence). V lost 3 bases to trimming and J lost 0 bases, with 8 bases between them. The CDR3 is 13 amino acids. The CDR3 DNA sequence: TGCAGTGCTAGTTCGGGATTGAACACTGAAGCTTTCTTT. It encodes CSASSGLNTEAFF.

The table lists this clone with a few counts. J is TRBJ2-1 and V is TRBV25-1, with unresolved D. This CDR3 spans 16 amino acids. Germline CDR1 MGHDK, CDR2 SYGVNS. Trimming stripped 1 base from V and 2 bases from J, with 12 bases between. The DNA of the CDR3 is TGTGCCAGCAGTGAATCGGGCTTTCCCCCCTACAATGAGCAGTTCTTC. Translation: CASSESGFPPYNEQFF.

The chain carries TRBV29-1 and TRBJ1-2; D uncertain. Germline CDR1 SQVTM, CDR2 ANQGSEA. The V end was cut by 3 bases, the J end by 0 bases, with 8 bases between. CDR3 size: 13 residues. The CDR3 DNA sequence: TGCAGCGTTGATCGCGGCTCTAACTATGGCTACACCTTC. Its protein product is CSVDRGSNYGYTF.

The chain is built from TRBV3-1 (or the pseudogene TRBV3-2) and TRBJ2-1; D call uncertain. V gave up 4 bases and J gave up 3 bases, with 10 bases separating them. The CDR3 is 14 amino acids. Germline V lookup: CDR1 LGHDT, CDR2 YNNKEL (reference sequence). The CDR3 protein is CASSPPALYNEQFF. The CDR3 DNA reads as TGTGCCAGCAGCCCCCCAGCCCTCTACAATGAGCAGTTCTTC.

This chain connects TRBV30 to TRBJ1-4; the match to TRBD1 covers 8 bases. Germline trimming cut 0 bases from V and 7 bases from J; bases unmatched to any gene: 1. This CDR3 is 13 amino acids long. Germline-derived CDR1 and CDR2 are GTSNPN and SVGIG (reference sequence). CDR3 region: CAWSVQGGEKLFF. The CDR3, as DNA: TGTGCCTGGAGTGTACAGGGGGGTGAAAAACTGTTTTTT.

This chain links TRBV9 with TRBJ1-2, with D maybe TRBD1 (6 bases). The CDR3 is 14 amino acids. Trimming stripped 3 bases from V and 1 base from J, with 10 bases between. The V gene's germline CDR1 is SGDLS and CDR2 YYNGEE. The DNA of the CDR3 is TGTGCCAGCAGCGCGACAGGAGATAACTATGGCTACACCTTC. Translated, it gives CASSATGDNYGYTF.

The V gene is TRBV28, the J gene TRBJ2-5; the D call may be TRBD1 or TRBD2 (5 bases each). This CDR3 has 15 residues. V was pared by 3 bases and J by 4 bases, with 15 bases between. Germline lookup yields CDR1 MDHEN and CDR2 SYDVKM. The CDR3 reads CASSLPGAIGETQYF. The CDR3 DNA reads TGTGCCAGCAGTTTGCCCGGGGCCATAGGAGAGACCCAGTACTTC.

The CDR3 loop is CASSTGPTGGETQYF. Here the CDR3 DNA reads TGTGCCAGCAGCACCGGGCCGACCGGTGGAGAGACCCAGTACTTC. V and J are TRBV9 and TRBJ2-5; D remains unclear. Trimming stripped 4 bases from V and 4 bases from J, with 17 bases between. This CDR3 has 15 amino acids. Germline CDR1 is SGDLS and CDR2 is YYNGEE.

This clone has a single count. Other DNA sequences in this sample translate to the same CDR3. The CDR3 DNA reads TGCGCCAGCAGCTTTCCCACATTAGCGGGAGCAGATACGCAGTATTTT. Residues: CASSFPTLAGADTQYF. The chain couples TRBV5-1 to TRBJ2-3, with 9 bases identical to TRBD2. Germline CDR1 and CDR2: SGHRS and YFSETQ. The CDR3 sequence is 16 residues long. Trimming at V came to 2 bases and at J to 4 bases, leaving 8 bases not matched to a gene.

The chain is built from TRBV13 and TRBJ2-7; D is unclear. The CDR3 is 13 residues long. V was shortened by 5 bases and J by 5 bases, with 13 bases between the two germline ends. Germline-derived CDR1 and CDR2 are PRHDT and FYEKMQ (reference sequence). CDR3 DNA sequence: TGTGCCAGCAGCCGAGGCGGAGATAACGAGCAGTACTTC. The encoded protein is CASSRGGDNEQYF.

This clone came up a few times. The gene calls are TRBV6-5 and TRBJ2-7; 11 bases map to TRBD1. J gave up 2 bases and V 0 bases, and 0 bases lay outside the gene matches. The germline V gene has CDR1 MNHEY and CDR2 SVGAGI. CDR3 size: 15 residues. CDR3 protein: CASSYSGQGAYEQYF. Written as DNA, the CDR3 is TGTGCCAGCAGTTACTCGGGACAGGGGGCCTACGAGCAGTACTTC.

This clone was recorded a few times. The rearrangement uses TRBV5-6 and TRBJ2-2, with D possibly matching TRBD2 (6 bases). V lost 6 bases and J 2 bases, leaving 20 bases between the germline ends. Germline values: CDR1 SGHDT, CDR2 YYEEEE. The CDR3 totals 17 residues. This CDR3 is CASTFRFTGENTGELFF. CDR3 sequence (DNA): TGTGCCAGCACCTTTAGGTTTACGGGAGAAAACACCGGGGAGCTGTTTTTT.

The rearrangement links TRBV30 to TRBJ1-2, with D possibly being TRBD1 (5 bases). The V gene's germline CDR1 is GTSNPN and CDR2 SVGIG (reference sequence). The CDR3 is 13 amino acids. Trimming took 0 bases from V and 7 from J, leaving 12 bases between them. The CDR3 nucleotides are TGTGCCTGGAGTGTAAGCAGGGAGGGTGGCTACACCTTC. This gives the protein CAWSVSREGGYTF.

V and J are TRBV28 and TRBJ2-1; 9 bases match TRBD1. There are 14 residues in the CDR3. Trimming cost V 6 bases and J 8 bases; bases outside gene matches: 8. Germline V gene data show CDR1 as MDHEN and CDR2 as SYDVKM. The CDR3 is CASRKTGGFYEQFF. DNA of the CDR3: TGTGCCAGCAGGAAGACAGGGGGGTTCTATGAGCAGTTCTTC.

This chain joins TRBV6-6 and TRBJ1-1; TRBD1 is a possible D gene (5 bases). Per germline, CDR1 MNHNY and CDR2 SVGAGI (reference sequence). The V gene lost 2 bases and the J gene lost 11 bases, with 9 bases spanning the gap. CDR3 length: 11 residues. The CDR3 sequence: CASSYDGGAFF. Written as DNA, the CDR3 is TGTGCCAGCAGTTACGATGGGGGGGCTTTCTTT.

V is TRBV6-5 and J is TRBJ2-7; 9 nucleotides line up with TRBD2. The germline V gene encodes CDR1 MNHEY and CDR2 SVGAGI. CDR3 length: 14 amino acids. Trimming removed 6 bases from V and 6 bases from J; junction bases left unmatched: 9. This CDR3 reads CASRRSGRTREQYF. Written as DNA, the CDR3 is TGTGCCAGCAGGAGAAGCGGGAGGACCCGCGAGCAGTACTTC.

The chain has TRBV9 and TRBJ1-3, with D possibly matching TRBD1 (6 bases). Germline CDR1 and CDR2: SGDLS and YYNGEE. The CDR3 runs to 16 residues. The V end lost 4 bases, the J end lost 3 bases, and 17 bases lay between the germline ends. CDR3 in amino acids: CASSSEPRGSGNTIYF. CDR3 in DNA: TGTGCCAGCAGCTCCGAACCCAGGGGAAGTGGAAACACCATATATTTT.

This sequence joins TRBV5-5 and TRBJ2-7, with D hard to call. The CDR3 length is 13 residues. V was clipped by 1 base and J by 0 bases, with 5 bases between them. Germline-derived CDR1 and CDR2 are SGHKS and YYEKEE (reference sequence). The CDR3 nucleotides read TGTGCCAGCAGCTTGAGTGTCTCCTACGAGCAGTACTTC. As protein: CASSLSVSYEQYF.

This clone was recorded a few times. This sequence joins TRBV29-1 and TRBJ2-1; 11 bases align to TRBD2. This CDR3 has 14 amino acids. V trimming: 3 bases; J trimming: 7 bases; junction bases outside the gene matches: 5. CDR1 SQVTM and CDR2 ANQGSEA come from the germline V gene. The CDR3 region is CSVDWPSGRNEQFF. CDR3 in DNA: TGCAGCGTTGATTGGCCTAGCGGGAGGAATGAGCAGTTCTTC.

The chain's CDR3 is CASSILGSDGYTF. The CDR3 DNA sequence: TGTGCCAGTAGTATACTGGGGAGCGATGGCTACACCTTC. The gene calls are TRBV19 and TRBJ1-2; no clear D gene. Germline lookup yields CDR1 LNHDA and CDR2 SQIVND (reference sequence). Trimming stripped 2 bases from V and 6 bases from J, with 10 bases between. CDR3 length: 13 amino acids. Filled out from reference TRBV19 and TRBJ1-2, the complete variable domain reads DGGITQSPKYLFRKEGQNVTLSCEQNLNHDAMYWYRQDPGQGLRLIYYSQIVNDFQKGDIAEGYSVSREKKESFPLTVTSAQKNPTAFYLCASSILGSDGYTFGSGTRLTVV.